One and the same sample provided the 27 T cell receptor beta chains below, sequenced in a study of OX40 agonist ivuxolimab in advanced cancers. Repertoires were generated with immunoSEQ multiplex PCR, while TCRdb's copy carries only in-frame clones and drops some. Of over 45,000 clones in the sample, about 83% were seen once. The input for sequencing was CD4+ or CD8+ T cells sorted from blood, taken in a trial of the OX40 agonist ivuxolimab. All receptors come from an adult with an advanced solid tumor such as melanoma, head and neck, liver or kidney cancer.

The chain combines TRBV5-1 with TRBJ1-6, with 8 bases fitting TRBD1. Germline trimming cut 4 bases from V and 10 bases from J; bases unmatched to any gene: 4. The length of the CDR3 is 13 residues. Germline V CDR1 and CDR2: SGHRS, YFSETQ. This chain's CDR3 is CASSLGTGSPLHF. The CDR3 DNA reads TGCGCCAGCAGCCTCGGGACAGGCTCACCCCTCCACTTT.

With respect to this clone: This same CDR3 is encoded by further DNA sequences in the sample. The V call is TRBV19, the J call TRBJ1-4; D unclear. This CDR3 comprises 13 residues. Per germline, CDR1 LNHDA and CDR2 SQIVND (reference sequence). V lost 1 base and J lost 10, with 10 bases in between. CDR3 sequence: CASSIGRDVKLFF. The CDR3 DNA is TGTGCCAGTAGTATAGGACGCGATGTAAAACTGTTTTTT.

The chain links TRBV2 to TRBJ1-4; D ambiguous. This CDR3 comprises 13 residues. The V gene's germline CDR1 is SNHLY and CDR2 FYNNEI. Trimming shortened V by 4 bases and J by 7 bases, and 10 bases separated the two germline ends. The CDR3 region has the DNA TGTGCCAGCAGTGGGCAGGATGGTGAAAAACTGTTTTTT. This sequence encodes CASSGQDGEKLFF.

A remark on this clone: This sample also contains other DNA sequences that code for the same CDR3. This chain connects TRBV11-2 to TRBJ1-2; tentative D call: TRBD1 (6 bases). CDR3 size: 14 residues. The germline V gene encodes CDR1 SGHAT and CDR2 FQNNGV. Trimming stripped 1 base from V and 6 bases from J, with 12 bases between. DNA for the CDR3: TGTGCCAGCAGCTTAGCGCGGGGGGGGCATGGCTACACCTTC. Encoded protein: CASSLARGGHGYTF.

The chain carries TRBV7-2 and TRBJ1-2; 7 bases align to TRBD1. With V trimmed by 5 bases and J by 4 bases, 13 bases remained unmatched. The CDR3 covers 16 residues. CDR1 SGHTA and CDR2 FQGNSA come from the germline V gene. The chain's CDR3 is CASSRVSGGVGYGYTF. CDR3 nucleotides: TGTGCCAGCAGCCGGGTTTCAGGGGGAGTCGGCTATGGCTACACCTTC.

This chain links TRBV5-1 with TRBJ2-2; 10 nucleotides line up with TRBD1. The V gene end was trimmed by 4 bases and the J gene end by 5 bases; junction bases not matched to a gene: 5. The germline gives CDR1 SGHRS, CDR2 YFSETQ. This CDR3 spans 15 amino acids. The CDR3 protein is CASSTGQGVTGELFF. In DNA form, the CDR3 reads TGCGCCAGCAGCACTGGACAGGGGGTTACCGGGGAGCTGTTTTTT.

This clone was seen just once. This sequence joins TRBV11-2 and TRBJ1-5, with D tentatively TRBD1 (6 bases). CDR3 length: 13 amino acids. In germline, CDR1 is SGHAT, CDR2 FQNNGV. The germline V and J ends were trimmed by 6 bases and 7 bases, with 13 bases remaining between them. This CDR3 is CASRTGLLQPQHF. CDR3 nucleotides: TGTGCCAGCAGAACAGGGCTCTTGCAGCCCCAGCATTTT.

This chain connects TRBV4-3 to TRBJ1-1; D perhaps matches TRBD1 (6 bases). CDR1 and CDR2 (germline): LGHNA, YSLEER. V dropped 1 base and J dropped 12 bases, with 21 bases sitting between them. The CDR3 loop spans 15 amino acids. As DNA, the CDR3 is TGCGCCAGCAGCCAAGGGGACAACCGGGCACCCCATACTTTCTTT. Protein: CASSQGDNRAPHTFF.

This clone has only one observation. V usage is TRBV5-1 and J usage is TRBJ2-7, with 7 bases lining up with TRBD2. CDR3 length equals 13 residues. After removal of 0 bases from V and 7 bases from J, the junction contained 4 bases not matched to a gene. Germline-derived CDR1 and CDR2 are SGHRS and YFSETQ. The chain's CDR3 is CASSLARRGEQYF. The CDR3 bases are TGCGCCAGCAGCTTGGCAAGGCGGGGGGAGCAGTACTTC.

In this sample, this clone turned up once. The chain recombines TRBV4-2 with TRBJ2-7; no clear D gene. The V gene's germline CDR1 is LGHNA and CDR2 YNFKEQ. The CDR3 totals 12 residues. V gave up 3 bases and J gave up 2 bases, with 5 bases separating them. CDR3 sequence: CASSQGAYEQYF. In DNA, the CDR3 is TGTGCCAGCAGCCAGGGTGCCTACGAGCAGTACTTC.

The chain links TRBV18 to TRBJ1-2; unclear D gene. Between the trimmed V and J ends, which lost 6 bases and 13 bases, there was a span of 21 bases. Germline V gene lookup returns CDR1 KGHSH and CDR2 LQKENI. The CDR3 is 13 residues long. CDR3 in DNA: TGTGCCAGCTCCCCGGATGAACGATCCCTCCCCACCTTC. Translation gives CASSPDERSLPTF.

The chain is built from TRBV19 and TRBJ2-2; D is unresolved. The CDR3 is 14 amino acids. Trimming pared 5 bases from V and 7 bases from J, leaving 14 bases between. CDR1 and CDR2 from the germline V gene are LNHDA and SQIVND (reference sequence). The CDR3 region has the DNA TGTGCCAGTAGTTTGGACGGACGGGTCGGGGAGCTGTTTTTT. It translates to CASSLDGRVGELFF.

For the CDR3, the DNA is TGTGCCAGTAGTTCGGACAGGGTCAGGACAGATACGCAGTATTTT. Its translation: CASSSDRVRTDTQYF. V gene TRBV19 combines with J gene TRBJ2-3; TRBD1 aligns across 8 bases. Trimming removed 5 bases from V and 3 bases from J; junction bases left unmatched: 7. Germline CDR1 LNHDA, CDR2 SQIVND (reference sequence). The CDR3 covers 15 residues.

This clone occurred once. This chain connects TRBV19 to TRBJ1-4; possibly TRBD1 for D (5 bases). V lost 5 bases, J lost 4 bases, and 14 bases lay in between. The germline gives CDR1 LNHDA, CDR2 SQIVND (reference sequence). This CDR3 contains 15 residues. The CDR3, as DNA: TGTGCCAGTAGTGGGCACGGGGGGGTTAATGAAAAACTGTTTTTT. Its translation: CASSGHGGVNEKLFF.

The rearrangement joins TRBV4-3 to TRBJ1-6, with D unresolved. The CDR3 has 12 amino acids. V was trimmed by 1 base and J by 8 bases, leaving 3 bases between them. The germline V gene has CDR1 LGHNA and CDR2 YSLEER. For the CDR3, the DNA is TGCGCCAGCAGCCAAGGGGATTCACCCCTCCACTTT. Translating gives CASSQGDSPLHF.

In this sample, this clone turned up a few times. The chain links TRBV7-2 to TRBJ1-6; D gene ambiguous. There are 14 residues in the CDR3. Germline V lookup: CDR1 SGHTA, CDR2 FQGNSA. V gave up 3 bases and J gave up 6 bases, with 9 bases separating them. The CDR3 loop is CASSFLVPNSPLHF. CDR3 bases: TGTGCCAGCAGCTTCCTAGTTCCTAATTCACCCCTCCACTTT. Full variable domain (remainder filled in from reference TRBV7-2 and TRBJ1-6): GAGVSQSPSNKVTEKGKDVELRCDPISGHTALYWYRQSLGQGLEFLIYFQGNSAPDKSGLPSDRFSAERTGGSVSTLTIQRTQQEDSAVYLCASSFLVPNSPLHFGNGTRLTVT.

The chain links TRBV5-1 to TRBJ1-4; 12 bases are shared with TRBD1. The V and J ends lost 1 base and 7 bases, in that order; junction bases with no gene match: 8. The CDR3 spans 17 residues. Germline CDR1 and CDR2: SGHRS and YFSETQ. CDR3 residues: CASSLRGQGAAGEKLFF. The CDR3 nucleotides are TGCGCCAGCAGCTTGCGGGGACAGGGGGCGGCGGGTGAAAAACTGTTTTTT.

The V gene is TRBV25-1, the J gene TRBJ2-3; perhaps TRBD1 as D (5 bases). The CDR3 covers 14 residues. Germline V gene sequence: CDR1 MGHDK, CDR2 SYGVNS. Trimming took 3 bases from V and 3 from J, leaving 10 bases between them. The CDR3 spells CASSEGRVTDTQYF. The CDR3 nucleotides read TGTGCCAGCAGTGAGGGCAGGGTAACAGATACGCAGTATTTT. The variable domain in full, with the rest retrieved from reference TRBV25-1 and TRBJ2-3, is EADIYQTPRYLVIGTGKKITLECSQTMGHDKMYWYQQDPGMELHLIHYSYGVNSTEKGDLSSESTVSRIRTEHFPLTLESARPSHTSQYLCASSEGRVTDTQYFGPGTRLTVL.

This clone occurred once. The chain has TRBV4-3 and TRBJ1-1; D perhaps matches TRBD1 (5 bases). From germline, CDR1 is LGHNA and CDR2 YSLEER. The CDR3 has 15 amino acids. V was clipped by 0 bases and J by 3 bases, with 11 bases between them. The CDR3: CASSQDLWGYTEAFF. CDR3 coding DNA: TGCGCCAGCAGCCAAGACCTCTGGGGGTACACTGAAGCTTTCTTT.

V gene TRBV5-1 combines with J gene TRBJ2-6; D uncertain. The CDR3 has 13 residues. Between the trimmed V and J ends, which lost 4 bases and 5 bases, there was a span of 7 bases. Looked up from germline, CDR1 is SGHRS and CDR2 is YFSETQ. The CDR3: CASSPTRANVLTF. The CDR3 DNA follows: TGCGCCAGCAGCCCTACGAGGGCCAACGTCCTGACTTTC.

V is TRBV7-9 and J is TRBJ1-1; 10 bases agree with TRBD1. V shed 5 bases, J shed 1 base, and the junction held 4 bases outside the gene matches. The germline V gene encodes CDR1 SEHNR and CDR2 FQNEAQ (reference sequence). This CDR3 contains 15 residues. The CDR3 loop is CASSIRDRGNTEAFF. Here the CDR3 DNA reads TGTGCCAGCAGCATCCGGGACAGGGGGAACACTGAAGCTTTCTTT.

The genes are TRBV11-3 and TRBJ1-6, with TRBD1 identical over 9 bases. The CDR3 is 14 residues long. Germline loops: CDR1 SGHNT, CDR2 YENEEA. Losses at the gene ends were 4 bases for V and 9 bases for J; bases not matched to a gene: 4. The CDR3 here is CASSSTGGRSPLHF. CDR3 DNA: TGTGCCAGCAGCTCCACAGGGGGCCGTTCACCCCTCCACTTT.

The CDR3 is CASSAVNTQYF. For the CDR3, the DNA is TGCGCCAGCAGTGCCGTGAATACGCAGTATTTT. The genes are TRBV10-2 and TRBJ2-3; no firm D call. Germline CDR1 reads WSHSY; CDR2 reads SAAADI. The V gene lost 4 bases and the J gene lost 7 bases, with 6 bases spanning the gap. The CDR3 totals 11 residues.

J is TRBJ1-6 and V is TRBV2, with TRBD1 identical over 10 bases. Germline V CDR1 and CDR2: SNHLY, FYNNEI. The CDR3 contains 15 residues. V lost 10 bases, J lost 6 bases, and 9 bases stayed unmatched. Written as DNA, the CDR3 is TGTGCCACCAGGAGGGACAGGGGTTCTAATTCACCCCTCCACTTT. Protein product: CATRRDRGSNSPLHF.

The J gene is TRBJ2-1, the V gene TRBV18; TRBD2 aligns across 8 bases. With V trimmed by 6 bases and J by 6 bases, 10 bases remained unmatched. This CDR3 comprises 15 residues. Per the germline V gene, CDR1 is KGHSH and CDR2 is LQKENI. The CDR3 coding sequence is TGTGCCAGCTCCCTACGGGGGGGGCCGGGCAATGAGCAGTTCTTC. Encoded protein: CASSLRGGPGNEQFF.

The chain uses TRBV11-2 and TRBJ2-7; 10 bases are a match to TRBD1. Per germline, CDR1 SGHAT and CDR2 FQNNGV. V trimming: 6 bases; J trimming: 4 bases; junction bases outside the gene matches: 6. The CDR3 runs to 14 residues. CDR3 in amino acids: CASSWGQGRYEQYF. In DNA, the CDR3 is TGTGCCAGCAGTTGGGGACAGGGGAGGTACGAGCAGTACTTC.

The chain carries TRBV6-5 and TRBJ1-2; tentative D call: TRBD1 (5 bases). Looked up from germline, CDR1 is MNHEY and CDR2 is SVGAGI. V was trimmed by 6 bases and J by 7 bases, leaving 9 bases between them. The CDR3 loop spans 11 amino acids. This CDR3 reads CASSRVGGYTF. The CDR3, as DNA: TGTGCCAGCAGCAGGGTTGGTGGCTACACCTTC.